A selection of T cell receptor beta chains follows, all from one sample in a study of shared clonotypes between healthy human individuals. Using immunoSEQ multiplex PCR, the repertoire was profiled, and TCRdb retains in-frame clones only, with some absent. The data show some 2,100,000 clones, with under 97% seen just once and more than 0.1% held by the top ten. Material for sequencing was naive CD4+ T cells sorted from blood. All receptors derive from a young man in good health. The CDR3 runs from the conserved cysteine through the conserved F or W. D genes are given only for firm matches. Expanded clones get a size class; other rows say once, few or many, or leave the size out.

>TRBV5-1|TRBJ2-2|once|TRBD1
CASSFGQANTGELFF
TGCGCCAGCAGCTTTGGACAGGCGAACACCGGGGAGCTGTTTTTT
>TRBV5-1|TRBJ2-3|once|NA
CASSLGSGVDTQYF
TGCGCCAGCAGCTTGGGTTCAGGGGTGGATACGCAGTATTTT
>TRBV28|TRBJ1-4|NA|NA
CASTSNDWKSTNEKLFF
TGTGCCAGCACCTCTAACGATTGGAAATCAACTAATGAAAAACTGTTTTTT
>TRBV6-1|TRBJ2-1|NA|TRBD2
CASTMGTSGGEQFF
TGTGCCAGCACCATGGGGACTAGCGGGGGAGAGCAGTTCTTC
>TRBV10-3|TRBJ1-2|few|NA
CAISELQTHGNTF
TGTGCCATCAGTGAGCTACAGACCCATGGGAACACCTTC
>TRBV30|TRBJ2-5|NA|TRBD1
CACGRQGVETQYF
TGTGCCTGCGGGCGACAGGGTGTAGAGACCCAGTACTTC
>TRBV2|TRBJ1-5|NA|TRBD1
CASIGSGTGGNQPQHF
TGTGCCAGCATAGGTTCCGGGACAGGGGGCAATCAGCCCCAGCATTTT
>TRBV11-2|TRBJ1-4|NA|NA
CASSQFTGYTTNEKLFF
TGTGCCAGCAGTCAGTTCACAGGTTACACAACTAATGAAAAACTGTTTTTT
>TRBV6-1|TRBJ2-2|NA|TRBD2
CASSVVGLATTGELFF
TGTGCCAGCAGTGTTGTGGGACTAGCGACGACCGGGGAGCTGTTTTTT
>TRBV2|TRBJ2-5|NA|TRBD1
CASSPGTGYRETQYF
TGTGCCAGCAGCCCCGGGACAGGGTATCGGGAGACCCAGTACTTC
>TRBV28|TRBJ1-2|NA|NA
CASSSTGTLVYGYTF
TGTGCCAGCAGTTCGACCGGGACATTGGTCTATGGCTACACCTTC
>TRBV2|TRBJ1-4|NA|NA
CASSENEKLFF
TGTGCCAGCAGTGAAAATGAAAAACTGTTTTTT
>TRBV5-1|TRBJ2-1|NA|NA
CASSLDAETYNEQFF
TGCGCCAGCAGCTTGGACGCAGAGACCTACAATGAGCAGTTCTTC
>TRBV27|TRBJ1-3|NA|NA
CASSLGPGNTIYF
TGTGCCAGCAGTTTAGGACCGGGAAACACCATATATTTT
>TRBV5-4|TRBJ2-3|NA|TRBD2
CASSLRKSGGPGDTQYF
TGTGCCAGCAGCTTGAGAAAGAGCGGGGGGCCGGGAGATACGCAGTATTTT
>TRBV30|TRBJ2-7|NA|NA
CAWSRVLTYEQYF
TGTGCCTGGAGCCGGGTCTTAACCTACGAGCAGTACTTC
>TRBV6-5|TRBJ2-5|NA|NA
CASLGMGVGETQYF
TGTGCCAGCCTTGGGATGGGGGTCGGGGAGACCCAGTACTTC
>TRBV9|TRBJ2-7|NA|NA
CASSPPSSGPYEQYF
TGTGCCAGCAGCCCGCCTAGTAGCGGCCCCTACGAGCAGTACTTC
>TRBV30|TRBJ2-7|NA|TRBD1
CAWSVQLGGSQYF
TGTGCCTGGAGTGTACAGTTAGGGGGCAGCCAGTACTTC
>TRBV10-2|TRBJ2-3|NA|NA
CASSDWGSTDTQYF
TGCGCCAGCAGTGACTGGGGTTCCACAGATACGCAGTATTTT
>TRBV19|TRBJ2-4|once|NA
CATGTHGNIQYF
TGTGCCACCGGAACCCACGGGAACATTCAGTACTTC
>TRBV28|TRBJ1-2|NA|TRBD1
CASLTGRGQGPFGYTF
TGTGCCAGCCTCACGGGGCGTGGACAGGGCCCTTTTGGCTACACCTTC
>TRBV6-1|TRBJ1-1|NA|TRBD1
CASSQGGLNTEAFF
TGTGCCAGCAGTCAGGGGGGCTTGAACACTGAAGCTTTCTTT
>TRBV5-1|TRBJ2-5|NA|TRBD1
CASSTGTGLTKETQYF
TGCGCCAGCAGCACGGGGACAGGGCTGACCAAAGAGACCCAGTACTTC
>TRBV29-1|TRBJ2-6|NA|TRBD1
CSVVGTVRSGANVLTF
TGCAGCGTTGTGGGGACAGTACGCTCTGGGGCCAACGTCCTGACTTTC
>TRBV10-2|TRBJ2-5|NA|TRBD1
CASTTGGGETQYF
TGCGCCAGCACTACAGGGGGCGGAGAGACCCAGTACTTC
>TRBV10-3|TRBJ2-1|NA|TRBD2
CATSQGWEGNLLQFF
TGTGCCACATCGCAAGGGTGGGAGGGTAATTTATTGCAGTTCTTC
>TRBV2|TRBJ1-2|few|NA
CASSEVQLGGYTF
TGTGCCAGCAGTGAAGTTCAGTTGGGTGGCTACACCTTC
>TRBV6-5|TRBJ2-5|NA|NA
CASSYSWGEETQYF
TGTGCCAGCAGTTACTCGTGGGGGGAAGAGACCCAGTACTTC
>TRBV18|TRBJ2-3|NA|NA
CASSLYSSSSTDTQYF
TGTGCCAGCTCACTATATTCGAGTAGTAGCACAGATACGCAGTATTTT
>TRBV5-1|TRBJ2-7|NA|NA
CASRHGASYYEQYF
TGCGCCAGCAGGCATGGAGCCAGCTACTACGAGCAGTACTTC
>TRBV10-1|TRBJ2-1|NA|NA
CASGETRAYNEQFF
TGCGCCAGCGGAGAGACTAGGGCCTACAATGAGCAGTTCTTC
>TRBV6-7|TRBJ2-3|NA|NA
CASLGGPSTDTQYF
TGTGCCAGCTTGGGGGGACCCAGTACAGATACGCAGTATTTT
>TRBV18|TRBJ1-5|once|NA
CASSPDGNQPQHF
TGTGCCAGCTCACCCGATGGCAATCAGCCCCAGCATTTT
>TRBV5-1|TRBJ1-6|NA|TRBD1
CASSLGGTGGSPLHF
TGCGCCAGCAGCTTGGGCGGGACAGGGGGATCACCCCTCCACTTT
>TRBV25-1|TRBJ2-1|NA|NA
CASIDGGGAFYNEQFF
TGTGCCAGCATCGACGGTGGGGGGGCATTCTACAATGAGCAGTTCTTC
>TRBV11-3|TRBJ1-1|NA|NA
CASSFYVVNTEAFF
TGTGCCAGCAGCTTCTACGTTGTGAACACTGAAGCTTTCTTT
>TRBV15|TRBJ2-7|NA|TRBD1
CATSRARQGQYEQYF
TGTGCCACCAGCAGAGCAAGACAGGGCCAATACGAGCAGTACTTC
>TRBV7-2|TRBJ2-7|NA|TRBD2
CASSFQTSDGYEQYF
TGTGCCAGCAGCTTCCAGACTAGCGATGGCTACGAGCAGTACTTC
>TRBV5-4|TRBJ2-1|NA|TRBD1
CASSSRGPSYNEQFF
TGTGCCAGCAGCTCGAGGGGGCCATCCTACAATGAGCAGTTCTTC
>TRBV5-5|TRBJ1-1|NA|NA
CASSLETVTEAFF
TGTGCCAGCAGCTTGGAGACGGTCACTGAAGCTTTCTTT
>TRBV6-5|TRBJ2-1|NA|NA
CASSSGANNEQFF
TGTGCCAGCAGTTCGGGGGCTAACAATGAGCAGTTCTTC
>TRBV7-9|TRBJ1-4|NA|NA
CASSQDPPSSASSEKLFF
TGTGCCAGCAGCCAAGACCCCCCTTCTAGTGCATCTAGTGAAAAACTGTTTTTT
>TRBV4-2|TRBJ1-1|NA|NA
CASSQISGGRDTEAFF
TGTGCCAGCAGCCAGATATCCGGGGGGCGGGACACTGAAGCTTTCTTT
>TRBV6-5|TRBJ2-7|once|TRBD2
CASSLSGTTYEQYF
TGTGCCAGCAGCCTTTCCGGGACTACCTACGAGCAGTACTTC